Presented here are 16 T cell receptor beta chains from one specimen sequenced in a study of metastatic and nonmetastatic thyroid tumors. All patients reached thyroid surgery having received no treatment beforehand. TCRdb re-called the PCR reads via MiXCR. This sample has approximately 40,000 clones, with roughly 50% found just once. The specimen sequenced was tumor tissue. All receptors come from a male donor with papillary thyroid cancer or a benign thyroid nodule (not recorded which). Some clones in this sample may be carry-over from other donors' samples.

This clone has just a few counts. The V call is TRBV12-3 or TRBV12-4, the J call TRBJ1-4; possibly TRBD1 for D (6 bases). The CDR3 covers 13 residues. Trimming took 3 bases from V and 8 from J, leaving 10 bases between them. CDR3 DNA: TGTGCCAGCAGTTTGTCAGGGACAGAAAAACTGTTTTTT. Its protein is CASSLSGTEKLFF.

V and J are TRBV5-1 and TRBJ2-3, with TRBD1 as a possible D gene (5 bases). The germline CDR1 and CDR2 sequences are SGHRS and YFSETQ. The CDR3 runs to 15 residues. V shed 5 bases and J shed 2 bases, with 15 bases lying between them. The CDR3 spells CASRRTQSFTDTQYF. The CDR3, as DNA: TGCGCCAGCAGACGGACACAATCGTTCACAGATACGCAGTATTTT.

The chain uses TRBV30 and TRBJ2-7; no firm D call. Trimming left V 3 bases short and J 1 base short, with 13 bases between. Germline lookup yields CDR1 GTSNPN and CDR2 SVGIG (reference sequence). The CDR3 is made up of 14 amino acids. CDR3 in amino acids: CAWRVSAGSYEQYF. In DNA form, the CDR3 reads TGTGCCTGGAGGGTCTCGGCCGGATCCTACGAGCAGTACTTC.

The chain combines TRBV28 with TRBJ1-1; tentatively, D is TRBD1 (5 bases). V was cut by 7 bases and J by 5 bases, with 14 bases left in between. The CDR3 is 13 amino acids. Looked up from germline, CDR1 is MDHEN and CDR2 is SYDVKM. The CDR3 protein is CASKRTGGTEAFF. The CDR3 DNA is TGTGCCAGCAAACGAACGGGGGGAACTGAAGCTTTCTTT.

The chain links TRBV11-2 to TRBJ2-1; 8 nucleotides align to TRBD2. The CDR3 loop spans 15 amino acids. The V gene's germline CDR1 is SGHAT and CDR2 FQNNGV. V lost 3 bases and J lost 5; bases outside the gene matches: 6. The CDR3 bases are TGTGCCAGCAGCTTCTACGGGACTAGACACAATGAGCAGTTCTTC. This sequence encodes CASSFYGTRHNEQFF.

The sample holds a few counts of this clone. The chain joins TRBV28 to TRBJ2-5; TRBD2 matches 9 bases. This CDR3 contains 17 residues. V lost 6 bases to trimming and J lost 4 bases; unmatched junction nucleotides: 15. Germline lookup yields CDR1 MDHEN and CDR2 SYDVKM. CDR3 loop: CASSGAGSGSRGETQYF. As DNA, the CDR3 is TGTGCCAGCAGCGGAGCCGGTAGCGGGAGTAGGGGAGAGACCCAGTACTTC.

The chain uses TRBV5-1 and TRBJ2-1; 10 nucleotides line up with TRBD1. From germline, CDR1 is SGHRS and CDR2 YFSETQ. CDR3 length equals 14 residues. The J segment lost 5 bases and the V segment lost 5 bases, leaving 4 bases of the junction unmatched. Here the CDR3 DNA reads TGCGCCAGCAGTCCCGGGACAGGGGACAATGAGCAGTTCTTC. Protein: CASSPGTGDNEQFF.

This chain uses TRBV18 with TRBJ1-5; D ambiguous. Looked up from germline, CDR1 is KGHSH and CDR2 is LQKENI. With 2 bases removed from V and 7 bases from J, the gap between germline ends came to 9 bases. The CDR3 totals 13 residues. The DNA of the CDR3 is TGTGCCAGCTCACCAGGGCCGGAACAGCCCCAGCATTTT. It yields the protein CASSPGPEQPQHF.

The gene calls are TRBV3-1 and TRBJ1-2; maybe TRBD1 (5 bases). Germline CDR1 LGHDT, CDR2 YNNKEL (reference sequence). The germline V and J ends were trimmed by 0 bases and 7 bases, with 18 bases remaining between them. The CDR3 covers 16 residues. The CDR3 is CASSQDTRQGTGGYTF. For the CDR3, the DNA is TGTGCCAGCAGCCAAGATACACGGCAGGGTACCGGTGGCTACACCTTC.

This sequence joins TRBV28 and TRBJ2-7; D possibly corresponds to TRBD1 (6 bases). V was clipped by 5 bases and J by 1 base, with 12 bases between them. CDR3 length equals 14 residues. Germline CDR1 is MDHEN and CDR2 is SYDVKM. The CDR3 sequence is CASSPYGTSYEQYF. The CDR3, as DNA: TGTGCCAGCAGTCCCTACGGGACATCCTACGAGCAGTACTTC. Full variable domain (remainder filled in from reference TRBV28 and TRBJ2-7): DVKVTQSSRYLVKRTGEKVFLECVQDMDHENMFWYRQDPGLGLRLIYFSYDVKMKEKGDIPEGYSVSREKKERFSLILESASTNQTSMYLCASSPYGTSYEQYFGPGTRLTVT.

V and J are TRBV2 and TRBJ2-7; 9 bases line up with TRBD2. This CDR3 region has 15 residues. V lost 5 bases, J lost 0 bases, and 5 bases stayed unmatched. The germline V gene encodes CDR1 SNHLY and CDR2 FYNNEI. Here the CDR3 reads CASSKSSGSSYEQYF. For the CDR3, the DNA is TGTGCCAGCAGTAAAAGTAGCGGGAGCTCCTACGAGCAGTACTTC.

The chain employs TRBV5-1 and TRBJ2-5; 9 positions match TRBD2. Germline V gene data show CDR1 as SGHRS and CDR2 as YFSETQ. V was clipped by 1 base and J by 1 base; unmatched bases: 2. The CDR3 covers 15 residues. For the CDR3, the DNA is TGCGCCAGCAGCTTGCCTAGCGGGACCCAAGAGACCCAGTACTTC. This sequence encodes CASSLPSGTQETQYF.

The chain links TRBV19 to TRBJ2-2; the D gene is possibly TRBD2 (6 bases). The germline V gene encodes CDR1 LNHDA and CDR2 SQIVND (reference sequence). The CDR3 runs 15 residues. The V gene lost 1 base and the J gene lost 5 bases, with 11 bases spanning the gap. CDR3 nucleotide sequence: TGTGCCAGTAGTATAGGTTTAGCGGCGACCGGGGAGCTGTTTTTT. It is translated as CASSIGLAATGELFF. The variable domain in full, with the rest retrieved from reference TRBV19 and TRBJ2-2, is DGGITQSPKYLFRKEGQNVTLSCEQNLNHDAMYWYRQDPGQGLRLIYYSQIVNDFQKGDIAEGYSVSREKKESFPLTVTSAQKNPTAFYLCASSIGLAATGELFFGEGSRLTVL.

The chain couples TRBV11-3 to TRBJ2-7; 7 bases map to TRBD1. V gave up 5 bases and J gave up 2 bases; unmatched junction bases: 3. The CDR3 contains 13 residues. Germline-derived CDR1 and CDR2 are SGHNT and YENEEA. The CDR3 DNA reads TGTGCCAGCAGCCCAGGACAGGCCTACGAGCAGTACTTC. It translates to CASSPGQAYEQYF. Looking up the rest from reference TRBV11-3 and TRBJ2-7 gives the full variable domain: EAGVVQSPRYKIIEKKQPVAFWCNPISGHNTLYWYLQNLGQGPELLIRYENEEAVDDSQLPKDRFSAERLKGVDSTLKIQPAELGDSAVYLCASSPGQAYEQYFGPGTRLTVT.

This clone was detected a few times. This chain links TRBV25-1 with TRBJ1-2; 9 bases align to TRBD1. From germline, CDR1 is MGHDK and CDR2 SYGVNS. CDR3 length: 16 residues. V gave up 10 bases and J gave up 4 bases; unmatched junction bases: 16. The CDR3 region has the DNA TGTGCCACCAAGGGACAGGGAGGGGACATAGGCTATGGCTACACCTTC. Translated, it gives CATKGQGGDIGYGYTF.

CDR3 nucleotides: TGCGCCAGCAGCCAGGGGCGGGACGGGGAGCTGTTTTTT. Translation gives CASSQGRDGELFF. J is TRBJ2-2 and V is TRBV4-3, with a tentative D call TRBD2 (6 bases). The CDR3 covers 13 residues. Germline CDR1 reads LGHNA; CDR2 reads YSLEER. V was clipped by 3 bases and J by 7 bases, with 9 bases between them.